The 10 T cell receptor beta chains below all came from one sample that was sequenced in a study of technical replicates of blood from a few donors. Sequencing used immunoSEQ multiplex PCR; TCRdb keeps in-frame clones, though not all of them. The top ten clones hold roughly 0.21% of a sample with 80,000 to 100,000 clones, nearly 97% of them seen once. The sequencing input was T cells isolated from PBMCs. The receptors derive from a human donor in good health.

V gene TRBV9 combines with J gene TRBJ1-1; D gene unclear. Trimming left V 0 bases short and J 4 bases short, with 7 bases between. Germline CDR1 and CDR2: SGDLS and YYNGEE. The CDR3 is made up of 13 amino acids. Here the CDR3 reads CASSVGAGTEAFF. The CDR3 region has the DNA TGTGCCAGCAGCGTAGGGGCAGGCACTGAAGCTTTCTTT.

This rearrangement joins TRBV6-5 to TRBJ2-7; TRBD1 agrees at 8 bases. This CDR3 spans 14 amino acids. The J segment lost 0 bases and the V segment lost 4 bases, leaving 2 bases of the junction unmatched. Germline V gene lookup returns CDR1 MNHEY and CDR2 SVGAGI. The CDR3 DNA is TGTGCCAGCAGTTCACAGGGGGGCTCCTACGAGCAGTACTTC. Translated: CASSSQGGSYEQYF.

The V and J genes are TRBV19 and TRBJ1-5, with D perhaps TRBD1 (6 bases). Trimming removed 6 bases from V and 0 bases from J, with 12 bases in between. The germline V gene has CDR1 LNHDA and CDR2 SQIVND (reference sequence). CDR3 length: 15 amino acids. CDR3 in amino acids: CASSSQGLSNQPQHF. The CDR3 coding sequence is TGTGCCAGTAGCTCCCAGGGGCTTAGCAATCAGCCCCAGCATTTT.

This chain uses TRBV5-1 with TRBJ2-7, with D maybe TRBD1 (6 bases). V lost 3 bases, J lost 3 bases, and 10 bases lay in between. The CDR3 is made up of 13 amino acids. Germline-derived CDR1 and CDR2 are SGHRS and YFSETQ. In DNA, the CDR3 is TGCGCCAGCAGCTACCCAGGGGTCTACGAGCAGTACTTC. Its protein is CASSYPGVYEQYF.

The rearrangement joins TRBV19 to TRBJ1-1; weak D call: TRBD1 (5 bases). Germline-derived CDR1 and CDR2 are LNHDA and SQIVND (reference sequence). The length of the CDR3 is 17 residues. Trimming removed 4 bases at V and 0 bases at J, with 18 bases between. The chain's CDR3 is CASSRRPLGTMNTEAFF. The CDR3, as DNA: TGTGCCAGTAGTAGACGCCCCCTCGGGACTATGAACACTGAAGCTTTCTTT. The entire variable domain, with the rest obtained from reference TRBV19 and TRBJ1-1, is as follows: DGGITQSPKYLFRKEGQNVTLSCEQNLNHDAMYWYRQDPGQGLRLIYYSQIVNDFQKGDIAEGYSVSREKKESFPLTVTSAQKNPTAFYLCASSRRPLGTMNTEAFFGQGTRLTVV.

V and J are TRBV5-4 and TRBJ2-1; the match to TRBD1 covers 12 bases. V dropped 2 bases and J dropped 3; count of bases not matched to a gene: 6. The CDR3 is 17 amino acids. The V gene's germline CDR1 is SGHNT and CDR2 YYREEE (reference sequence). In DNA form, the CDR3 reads TGTGCCAGCAGCTTAGGGACAGGGGGCGGAAACTACAATGAGCAGTTCTTC. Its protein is CASSLGTGGGNYNEQFF.

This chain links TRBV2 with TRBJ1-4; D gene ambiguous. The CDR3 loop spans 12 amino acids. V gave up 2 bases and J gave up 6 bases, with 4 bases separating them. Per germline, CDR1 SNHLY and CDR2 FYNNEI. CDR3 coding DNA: TGTGCCAGCAGTGAATCTGATGAAAAACTGTTTTTT. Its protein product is CASSESDEKLFF. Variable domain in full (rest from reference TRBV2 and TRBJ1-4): EPEVTQTPSHQVTQMGQEVILRCVPISNHLYFYWYRQILGQKVEFLVSFYNNEISEKSEIFDDQFSVERPDGSNFTLKIRSTKLEDSAMYFCASSESDEKLFFGSGTQLSVL.

In DNA form, the CDR3 reads TGTGCCAGCAGCTTAGACTCACCGGGGGGGCCTCGGGAGACCCAGTACTTC. Translated: CASSLDSPGGPRETQYF. The rearrangement uses TRBV7-9 and TRBJ2-5, with 8 bases fitting TRBD2. The CDR3 extends over 17 amino acids. Germline V gene sequence: CDR1 SEHNR, CDR2 FQNEAQ (reference sequence). Trimming took 1 base from V and 5 from J; bases not matched to a gene: 12.

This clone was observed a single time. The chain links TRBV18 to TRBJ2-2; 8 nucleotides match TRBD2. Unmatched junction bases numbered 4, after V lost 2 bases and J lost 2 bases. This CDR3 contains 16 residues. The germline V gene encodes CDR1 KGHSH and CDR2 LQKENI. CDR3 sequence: CASSPSRTSNTGELFF. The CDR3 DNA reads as TGTGCCAGCTCACCATCCCGGACTAGCAACACCGGGGAGCTGTTTTTT.

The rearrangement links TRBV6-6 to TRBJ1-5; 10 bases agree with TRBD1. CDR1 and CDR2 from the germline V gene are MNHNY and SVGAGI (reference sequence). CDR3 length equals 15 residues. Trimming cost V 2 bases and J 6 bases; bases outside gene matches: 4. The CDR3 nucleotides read TGTGCCAGCAGTTACCCCCGGGACAGGGGTCAGCCCCAGCATTTT. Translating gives CASSYPRDRGQPQHF.